This T cell receptor (beta chain) comes out of a study of control samples from healthy donors and cancer patients. Measured with immunoSEQ multiplex PCR; TCRdb has only the in-frame clones, and not every one. The sample carries approximately 82,000 clones, roughly 93% recorded once. Germline V CDR1 and CDR2: SGHRS, YFSETQ. Trimming pared 0 bases from V and 5 bases from J, leaving 14 bases between. This CDR3 spans 16 amino acids. This sequence originates from a woman between 40 and 50 years old with lung cancer. Material for sequencing was PBMCs. The chain has TRBV5-1 and TRBJ1-4, with no clear D. CDR3 DNA: TGCGCCAGCAGCTTGGATTGGAACGCGGGGAATGAAAAACTGTTTTTT. It translates to CASSLDWNAGNEKLFF.